A selection of T cell receptor beta chains follows, all from one sample in a study of cytomegalovirus exposure and HLA in healthy donors. Sequencing used immunoSEQ multiplex PCR; TCRdb keeps in-frame clones, though not all of them. The sample lists 150,000 to 200,000 clones; under 90% were seen once. What was sequenced was PBMCs. The receptors here all came from a man in his thirties or forties in good health and CMV-seropositive. Both conserved end residues are part of each CDR3. D genes are given only for firm matches.

d_call j_call v_call cdr3_nt cdr3_aa
. TRBJ2-1 TRBV28 TGTGCCAGCAGTTTCCCGGATGAGCAGTTCTTC CASSFPDEQFF
TRBD1 TRBJ1-5 TRBV18 TGTGCCAGCTCACCGACAGGGGCCTATCAGCCCCAGCATTTT CASSPTGAYQPQHF
. TRBJ2-6 TRBV6-4 TGTGCCAGCAGCCCGGACTCGTCAACTGGGGCCAACGTCCTGACTTTC CASSPDSSTGANVLTF
TRBD2 TRBJ2-7 TRBV5-1 TGCGCCAGCAGCTTGGAACTAGCGGGACGCGAGCAGTACTTC CASSLELAGREQYF
TRBD2 TRBJ2-5 TRBV5-4 TGTGCCAGTCGTCCGGGACTAGCGGAAGAGACCCAGTACTTC CASRPGLAEETQYF
TRBD2 TRBJ2-3 TRBV7-9 TGTGCCAGCAGAGTGACTAGCGCCTCAGATACGCAGTATTTT CASRVTSASDTQYF
. TRBJ2-1 TRBV11-3 TGTGCCAGCAGCTTAGATCTAAAATTGGAGGAGCAGTTCTTC CASSLDLKLEEQFF
. TRBJ2-3 TRBV7-3 TGTGCCAGCAGCTTTCTATCTAGCACAGATACGCAGTATTTT CASSFLSSTDTQYF
. TRBJ2-2 TRBV21-1 TGTGCCAGCAGCAAAAAGGGCCCGCAGGACTGCGGGCCGACCGGGGAGCTGTTTTTT CASSKKGPQDCGPTGELFF
. TRBJ2-1 TRBV27 TGTGCCAGCAGTTTCCAGCCGGGGGGCCATGAGCAGTTCTTC CASSFQPGGHEQFF
TRBD1 TRBJ1-6 TRBV30 TGTGCCTGGAGTGTACAGGGGTTAGGTTCACCCCTCCACTTT CAWSVQGLGSPLHF
. TRBJ1-2 TRBV27 TGTGCCAGCAGTTCCATAGGGACGGGGGGCAACTATGGCTACACCTTC CASSSIGTGGNYGYTF
TRBD1 TRBJ1-2 TRBV28 TGTGCCAGCAGTTTTCGCCCCGGGACAGGGGGCGGCTACACCTTC CASSFRPGTGGGYTF
. TRBJ2-3 TRBV6-4 TGTGCCAGCAGCGCTATTCTGGGGAGTACGCAGTATTTT CASSAILGSTQYF
. TRBJ1-4 TRBV21-1 TGTGCCAGCAAAGAGGGGACAGAAAATGAAAAACTGTTTTTT CASKEGTENEKLFF
. TRBJ2-7 TRBV29-1 TGCAGCGTTGAGGCAGCCGACTCCTACGAGCAGTACTTC CSVEAADSYEQYF
TRBD1 TRBJ1-1 TRBV27 TGTGCCAGCATCCACCTCGGGGCGATACAGGGGGTCCCTGAAGCTTTCTTT CASIHLGAIQGVPEAFF
TRBD1 TRBJ1-2 TRBV6-4 TGTGCCAGCAGCACCACAGGGGCCAGCTATGGCTACACCTTC CASSTTGASYGYTF
TRBD2 TRBJ2-7 TRBV2 TGTGCCAGCAGTGTGGAGCGGGAGAGCTACGAGCAGTACTTC CASSVERESYEQYF
. TRBJ2-2 TRBV7-3 TGTGCCAGCAGCTTAACCATAGCGAGCTCCGGGGAGCTGTTTTTT CASSLTIASSGELFF
TRBD1 TRBJ1-3 TRBV7-9 TGTGCCAGCAGCTCAGGAACCGGGACAGGCTCTGGAAACACCATATATTTT CASSSGTGTGSGNTIYF
TRBD1 TRBJ1-3 TRBV7-6 TGTGCCAGCAGCTCTAGACAGGGGAGCTCTGGAAACACCATATATTTT CASSSRQGSSGNTIYF
TRBD2 TRBJ2-5 TRBV6-5 TGTGCCAGCAGTCAACTAGCGGGGGGGAGGGAGACCCAGTACTTC CASSQLAGGRETQYF
. TRBJ2-6 TRBV9 TGTGCCAGCAGCGTAGACAGGGCTGGGGCCAACGTCCTGACTTTC CASSVDRAGANVLTF
TRBD1 TRBJ2-1 TRBV5-1 TGCGCCAGCAGCCCGGGGACAGGGGTCTCCAATGAGCAGTTCTTC CASSPGTGVSNEQFF